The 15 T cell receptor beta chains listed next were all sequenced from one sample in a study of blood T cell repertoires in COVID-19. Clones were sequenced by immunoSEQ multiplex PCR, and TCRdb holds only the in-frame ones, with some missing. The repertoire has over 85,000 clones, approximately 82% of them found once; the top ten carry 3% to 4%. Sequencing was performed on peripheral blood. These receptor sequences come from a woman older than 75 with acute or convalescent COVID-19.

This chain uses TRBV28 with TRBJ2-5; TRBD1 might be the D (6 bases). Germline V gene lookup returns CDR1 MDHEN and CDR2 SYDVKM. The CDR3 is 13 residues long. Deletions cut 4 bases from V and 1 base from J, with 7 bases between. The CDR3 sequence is CASSSGVQETQYF. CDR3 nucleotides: TGTGCCAGCAGTTCAGGGGTCCAAGAGACCCAGTACTTC.

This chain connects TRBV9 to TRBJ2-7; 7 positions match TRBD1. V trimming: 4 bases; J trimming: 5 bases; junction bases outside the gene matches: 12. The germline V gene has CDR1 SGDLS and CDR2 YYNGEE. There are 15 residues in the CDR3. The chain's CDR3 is CASSYGDSQMNEQYF. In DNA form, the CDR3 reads TGTGCCAGCAGCTACGGGGACAGCCAAATGAACGAGCAGTACTTC.

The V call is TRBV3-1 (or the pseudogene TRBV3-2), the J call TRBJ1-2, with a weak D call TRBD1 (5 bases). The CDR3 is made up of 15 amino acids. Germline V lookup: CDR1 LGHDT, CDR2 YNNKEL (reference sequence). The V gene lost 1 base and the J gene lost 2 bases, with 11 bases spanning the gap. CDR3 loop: CASSQGGSPNYGYTF. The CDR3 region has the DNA TGTGCCAGCAGCCAAGGGGGCAGTCCGAACTATGGCTACACCTTC.

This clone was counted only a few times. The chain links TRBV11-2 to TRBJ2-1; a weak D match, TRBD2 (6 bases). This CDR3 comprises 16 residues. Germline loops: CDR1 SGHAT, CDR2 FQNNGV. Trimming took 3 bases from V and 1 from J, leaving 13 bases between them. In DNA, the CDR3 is TGTGCCAGCAGCTTCTCGTCGGCGGGATCCTACAATGAGCAGTTCTTC. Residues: CASSFSSAGSYNEQFF.

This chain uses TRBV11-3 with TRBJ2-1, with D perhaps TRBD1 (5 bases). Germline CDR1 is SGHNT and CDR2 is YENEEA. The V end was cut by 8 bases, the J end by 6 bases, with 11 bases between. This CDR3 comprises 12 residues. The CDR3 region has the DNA TGTGCCAGCTCAGGGAACCGCAATGAGCAGTTCTTC. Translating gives CASSGNRNEQFF.

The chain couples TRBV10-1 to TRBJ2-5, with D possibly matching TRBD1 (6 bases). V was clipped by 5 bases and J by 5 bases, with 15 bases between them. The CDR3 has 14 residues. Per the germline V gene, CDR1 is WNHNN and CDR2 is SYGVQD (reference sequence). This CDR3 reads CASSLSQGLETQYF. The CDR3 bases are TGCGCCAGCAGTTTATCCCAGGGGTTGGAGACCCAGTACTTC.

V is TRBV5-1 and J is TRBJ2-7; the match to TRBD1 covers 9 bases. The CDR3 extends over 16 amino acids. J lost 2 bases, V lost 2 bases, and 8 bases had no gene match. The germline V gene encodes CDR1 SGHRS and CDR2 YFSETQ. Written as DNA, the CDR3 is TGCGCCAGCAGCTTCAACGATCGGACAGGGGCCTACGAGCAGTACTTC. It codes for CASSFNDRTGAYEQYF.

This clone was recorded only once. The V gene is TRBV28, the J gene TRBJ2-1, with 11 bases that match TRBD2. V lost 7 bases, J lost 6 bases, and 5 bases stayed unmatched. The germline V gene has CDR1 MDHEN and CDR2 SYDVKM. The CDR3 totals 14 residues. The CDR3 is CASMVLAGGNEQFF. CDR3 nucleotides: TGTGCCAGCATGGTCCTAGCGGGGGGCAATGAGCAGTTCTTC.

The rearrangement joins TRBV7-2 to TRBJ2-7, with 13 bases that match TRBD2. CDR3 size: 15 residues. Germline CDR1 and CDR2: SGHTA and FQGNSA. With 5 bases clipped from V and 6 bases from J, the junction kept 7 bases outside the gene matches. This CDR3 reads CASSPRTSGRGEQYF. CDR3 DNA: TGTGCCAGCAGCCCACGGACTAGCGGGAGAGGCGAGCAGTACTTC. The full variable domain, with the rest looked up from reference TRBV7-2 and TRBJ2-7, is GAGVSQSPSNKVTEKGKDVELRCDPISGHTALYWYRQSLGQGLEFLIYFQGNSAPDKSGLPSDRFSAERTGGSVSTLTIQRTQQEDSAVYLCASSPRTSGRGEQYFGPGTRLTVT.

CDR3 loop: CASTTGFQPQHF. The CDR3 DNA reads TGTGCCAGCACGACAGGGTTTCAGCCCCAGCATTTT. The chain links TRBV25-1 to TRBJ1-5; 7 bases are a match to TRBD1. The trim removed 7 bases at V and 6 bases at J, leaving 3 bases unmatched. The length of the CDR3 is 12 residues. The germline gives CDR1 MGHDK, CDR2 SYGVNS.

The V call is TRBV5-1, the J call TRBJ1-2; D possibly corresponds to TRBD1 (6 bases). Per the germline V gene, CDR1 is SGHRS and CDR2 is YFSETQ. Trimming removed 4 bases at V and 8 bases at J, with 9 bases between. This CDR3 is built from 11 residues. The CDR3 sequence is CASSRGGGYTF. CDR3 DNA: TGCGCCAGCAGCAGGGGGGGCGGCTACACCTTC.

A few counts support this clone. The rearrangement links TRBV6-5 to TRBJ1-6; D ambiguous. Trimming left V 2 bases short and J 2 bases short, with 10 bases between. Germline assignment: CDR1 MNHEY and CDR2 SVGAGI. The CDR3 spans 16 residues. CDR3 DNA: TGTGCCAGCAGTTACACGGGGAGCCCCTATAATTCACCCCTCCACTTT. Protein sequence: CASSYTGSPYNSPLHF.

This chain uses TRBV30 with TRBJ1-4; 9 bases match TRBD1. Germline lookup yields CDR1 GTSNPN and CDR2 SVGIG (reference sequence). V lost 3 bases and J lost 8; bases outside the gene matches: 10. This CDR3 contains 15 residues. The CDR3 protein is CAWSEGQGWGEKLFF. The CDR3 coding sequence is TGTGCCTGGAGCGAGGGACAGGGTTGGGGGGAAAAACTGTTTTTT.

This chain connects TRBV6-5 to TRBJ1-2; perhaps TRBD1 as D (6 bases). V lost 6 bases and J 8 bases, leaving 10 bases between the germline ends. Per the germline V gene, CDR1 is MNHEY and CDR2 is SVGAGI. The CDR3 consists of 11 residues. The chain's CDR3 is CASRNRVGYTF. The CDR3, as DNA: TGTGCCAGCAGGAACAGGGTCGGCTACACCTTC.

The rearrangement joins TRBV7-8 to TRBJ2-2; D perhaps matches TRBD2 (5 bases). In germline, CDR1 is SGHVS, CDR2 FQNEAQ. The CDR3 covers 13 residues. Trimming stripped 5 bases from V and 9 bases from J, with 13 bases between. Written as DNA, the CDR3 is TGTGCCAGCAGCCCAGTCGGGGTTCGGGAGCTGTTTTTT. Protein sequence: CASSPVGVRELFF.